This record covers a single T cell receptor beta chain. The antigen remains unidentified. This sample was included in a study of STAT5B mutations in CD4+ large granular lymphocyte leukemia. Study observations and caveats: Data were not HLA-matched across samples. 8/27 top patient clones versus 2/35 control clones were TRBV06-family. Patient CD4-sorted repertoires stayed more clonal than healthy ones after leukemic-clone removal.

The V and J ends lost 9 bases and 5 bases respectively, with 11 bases between them. The germline V gene has CDR1 MDHEN and CDR2 SYDVKM. The CDR3 extends over 13 amino acids. Generated by immunoSEQ multiplex PCR, the TCRdb table keeps only in-frame clones and is missing some. Here the sample spans some 40,000 clones, approximately 80% being singletons. The chain recombines TRBV28 with TRBJ1-6; tentative D call: TRBD1 (6 bases). Sequencing was done on a sample of CD4+ T cells from blood buffy coats. The receptor comes from a human donor in good health. The CDR3: CASHRDHNSPLHF. Written as DNA, the CDR3 is TGTGCCAGTCACAGGGACCATAATTCACCCCTCCACTTT.